One and the same sample provided the 10 T cell receptor beta chains below, sequenced in a study of CD4 T cells in relation to SARS-CoV-2 and coronaviruses. These receptors have no identified antigens. Repertoires were generated with immunoSEQ multiplex PCR, while TCRdb's copy carries only in-frame clones and drops some. The sample records about 36,000 clones, approximately 80% being singletons. Sequencing was carried out using naive CD4+ T cells from PBMCs, cultured in vitro. Subset described: naive CD4+ T cells isolated by negative enrichment. These receptor sequences come from an adult with COVID-19.

V is TRBV18 and J is TRBJ1-5; D unclear. Germline CDR1 is KGHSH and CDR2 is LQKENI. The CDR3 has 14 residues. V was clipped by 2 bases and J by 0 bases, with 5 bases between them. The CDR3 sequence is CASSPGVSNQPQHF. In DNA, the CDR3 is TGTGCCAGCTCACCAGGGGTTAGCAATCAGCCCCAGCATTTT. The full variable domain, rest sourced from reference TRBV18 and TRBJ1-5, is NAGVMQNPRHLVRRRGQEARLRCSPMKGHSHVYWYRQLPEEGLKFMVYLQKENIIDESGMPKERFSAEFPKEGPSILRIQQVVRGDSAAYFCASSPGVSNQPQHFGDGTRLSIL.

The rearrangement joins TRBV19 to TRBJ1-1; no firm D call. Trimming removed 9 bases at V and 2 bases at J, with 7 bases between. CDR1 LNHDA and CDR2 SQIVND come from the germline V gene (reference sequence). The CDR3 consists of 11 residues. CDR3 DNA: TGTGCCAGCCAGATTAACACTGAAGCTTTCTTT. Protein product: CASQINTEAFF.

The rearrangement links TRBV4-1 to TRBJ1-1, with 7 bases identical to TRBD1. The CDR3 has 16 residues. V was clipped by 1 base and J by 4 bases; unmatched bases: 9. Germline V gene lookup returns CDR1 MGHRA and CDR2 YSYEKL. The CDR3 region has the DNA TGCGCCAGCAGCCAAGGGACAGGAAGACGACGCACTGAAGCTTTCTTT. Its protein product is CASSQGTGRRRTEAFF.

V is TRBV28 and J is TRBJ2-1, with a possible D match to TRBD1 (6 bases). The V gene's germline CDR1 is MDHEN and CDR2 SYDVKM. V was cut by 7 bases and J by 8 bases, with 21 bases left in between. The CDR3 contains 15 residues. As DNA, the CDR3 is TGTGCCAGCACCCCGCGATCCAGGGGATTGGATGAGCAGTTCTTC. Protein: CASTPRSRGLDEQFF. The full variable domain, completed using reference TRBV28 and TRBJ2-1, is DVKVTQSSRYLVKRTGEKVFLECVQDMDHENMFWYRQDPGLGLRLIYFSYDVKMKEKGDIPEGYSVSREKKERFSLILESASTNQTSMYLCASTPRSRGLDEQFFGPGTRLTVL.

This clone showed up just once. The chain is built from TRBV5-1 and TRBJ1-5, with D hard to call. Germline lookup yields CDR1 SGHRS and CDR2 YFSETQ. V was trimmed by 3 bases and J by 0 bases, leaving 19 bases between them. This CDR3 contains 18 residues. CDR3 sequence (DNA): TGCGCCAGCAGCTCACCTAACCCCTCAAGCTATAGCAATCAGCCCCAGCATTTT. Translation gives CASSSPNPSSYSNQPQHF.

The chain joins TRBV7-8 to TRBJ2-7; D remains ambiguous. Germline CDR1 and CDR2: SGHVS and FQNEAQ. The CDR3 extends over 14 amino acids. The V end was cut by 2 bases, the J end by 0 bases, with 8 bases between. The CDR3 here is CASSLSTNSYEQYF. CDR3 nucleotides: TGTGCCAGCAGCTTATCCACGAACTCCTACGAGCAGTACTTC.

The CDR3 spells CASSLLTGSEQYF. DNA for the CDR3: TGTGCCAGCAGCTTACTGACAGGGAGCGAGCAGTACTTC. The chain couples TRBV11-3 to TRBJ2-7; 7 bases map to TRBD1. The CDR3 contains 13 residues. Trimming removed 2 bases from V and 6 bases from J; junction bases left unmatched: 4. Germline loops: CDR1 SGHNT, CDR2 YENEEA.

The chain joins TRBV29-1 to TRBJ1-2, with TRBD1 identical over 8 bases. Germline V gene lookup returns CDR1 SQVTM and CDR2 ANQGSEA. V gave up 4 bases and J gave up 3 bases; unmatched junction bases: 25. The CDR3 has 20 amino acids. In DNA, the CDR3 is TGCAGCGTTGTTTTTACCAAGACCGGGACAGGATCTATGTGGGACTATGGCTACACCTTC. Its translation: CSVVFTKTGTGSMWDYGYTF.

The gene calls are TRBV19 and TRBJ2-5; D not certain. From germline, CDR1 is LNHDA and CDR2 SQIVND (reference sequence). V lost 6 bases to trimming and J lost 4 bases, with 9 bases between them. The CDR3 runs to 12 residues. CDR3 in amino acids: CASSRRGETQYF. The CDR3 DNA reads TGTGCCAGTAGCAGAAGAGGAGAGACCCAGTACTTC. The entire variable domain, with the rest obtained from reference TRBV19 and TRBJ2-5, is as follows: DGGITQSPKYLFRKEGQNVTLSCEQNLNHDAMYWYRQDPGQGLRLIYYSQIVNDFQKGDIAEGYSVSREKKESFPLTVTSAQKNPTAFYLCASSRRGETQYFGPGTRLLVL.

This chain joins TRBV6-2 or TRBV6-3 and TRBJ2-5; TRBD1 matches at 10 bases. This CDR3 region has 13 residues. Germline V lookup: CDR1 MNHEY, CDR2 SVGEGT. V shed 4 bases, J shed 7 bases, and the junction held 3 bases outside the gene matches. DNA for the CDR3: TGTGCCAGCAGTTTATGGACAGGGGGGACCCAGTACTTC. This sequence encodes CASSLWTGGTQYF.